This record looks at one T cell receptor beta chain sequence and its context. This entry is derived from a study of patients and donors after allogeneic stem cell transplantation. V was shortened by 6 bases and J by 8 bases, with 8 bases between the two germline ends. CDR3 length: 11 residues. TCRdb fed the RT-PCR reads into MiXCR, producing one record per CDR3 protein. The table lists about 960,000 distinct CDR3 sequences, under 20% of them singletons, with roughly 6% in the top ten. This TCR was recovered from a human donor who was either an allogeneic HSCT recipient or a stem cell or donor lymphocyte infusion donor (not recorded which). It is not recorded whose cells these are; they may come from a transplant donor. Sequencing input: blood, either unsorted or a sorted T cell fraction (not recorded which). The chain links TRBV12-3 or TRBV12-4 to TRBJ2-4; D perhaps matches TRBD1 (5 bases). The CDR3 sequence: CASSVGDIQYF. For the CDR3, the DNA is TGTGCCAGCAGCGTAGGGGACATTCAGTACTTC.